These 20 T cell receptor beta chains were sequenced from one sample in a study of PD-1 blockade in classical Hodgkin lymphoma. Clones were read by immunoSEQ multiplex PCR, and TCRdb kept only the in-frame ones, dropping some. The repertoire holds tens of thousands of clones, with approximately 66% as singletons. No patient escaped relapse after autologous stem cell transplantation, and brentuximab vedotin exposure varied. This specimen was peripheral blood mononuclear cells (PBMCs), taken before the second cycle of nivolumab. All receptors come from a human donor with classical Hodgkin lymphoma.

The V and J genes are TRBV7-2 and TRBJ1-4, with TRBD1 matching 7 bases. The CDR3 has 14 amino acids. V trimming: 1 base; J trimming: 8 bases; junction bases outside the gene matches: 4. Per the germline V gene, CDR1 is SGHTA and CDR2 is FQGNSA. The CDR3 DNA reads TGTGCCAGCAGCTTAGACAGGGGAGTGGAAAAACTGTTTTTT. It is translated as CASSLDRGVEKLFF.

This clone was recorded only once. At the DNA level, this CDR3 is encoded by other sequences in the same sample as well. The V gene is TRBV5-4, the J gene TRBJ1-1; D is unresolved. Trimming left V 0 bases short and J 1 base short, with 7 bases between. Germline V lookup: CDR1 SGHNT, CDR2 YYREEE (reference sequence). The CDR3 loop spans 14 amino acids. CDR3 loop: CASSLGTANTEAFF. CDR3 DNA: TGTGCCAGCAGCTTGGGGACGGCGAACACTGAAGCTTTCTTT.

The chain couples TRBV19 to TRBJ1-1; D might be TRBD1 (6 bases). The length of the CDR3 is 15 residues. The germline V gene encodes CDR1 LNHDA and CDR2 SQIVND (reference sequence). V lost 1 base, J lost 5 bases, and 14 bases lay in between. The CDR3 region is CASSIAPGAGTEAFF. DNA for the CDR3: TGTGCCAGTAGTATAGCTCCGGGGGCAGGAACTGAAGCTTTCTTT.

The chain combines TRBV7-7 with TRBJ2-5; D unresolved. CDR1 is SSHAT, CDR2 FNYEAQ, per germline (reference sequence). Trimming shortened V by 3 bases and J by 2 bases, and 7 bases separated the two germline ends. The CDR3 spans 13 residues. The CDR3 loop reads CASSFSLQETQYF. CDR3 bases: TGTGCCAGCAGCTTTTCACTACAAGAGACCCAGTACTTC.

The chain is built from TRBV7-2 and TRBJ2-1; unclear D gene. The CDR3 has 14 residues. Trimming took 1 base from V and 9 from J, leaving 13 bases between them. CDR1 and CDR2 from the germline V gene are SGHTA and FQGNSA. The CDR3, as DNA: TGTGCCAGCAGCTTAGACGTGGGAATGGGTGAGCAGTTCTTC. It is translated as CASSLDVGMGEQFF.

The chain recombines TRBV28 with TRBJ2-5, with TRBD2 matching over 9 bases. Germline V gene sequence: CDR1 MDHEN, CDR2 SYDVKM. The V gene end was trimmed by 2 bases and the J gene end by 2 bases; junction bases not matched to a gene: 3. CDR3 size: 15 residues. The CDR3 nucleotides are TGTGCCAGCAGTTTACCAGCGGGAGGTCAAGAGACCCAGTACTTC. This sequence encodes CASSLPAGGQETQYF.

This clone was picked up a small number of times. The rearrangement uses TRBV7-3 and TRBJ2-7; D perhaps matches TRBD2 (8 bases). CDR3 size: 15 residues. The germline V gene has CDR1 SGHTA and CDR2 FQGTGA. V lost 4 bases and J lost 3, with 16 bases in between. The CDR3 sequence: CASSWTGSGDYEQYF. For the CDR3, the DNA is TGTGCCAGCAGCTGGACAGGTAGCGGGGACTACGAGCAGTACTTC.

The V and J genes are TRBV5-4 and TRBJ1-2, with 9 bases identical to TRBD1. The CDR3 is 13 amino acids. Germline-derived CDR1 and CDR2 are SGHNT and YYREEE (reference sequence). Trimming cost V 3 bases and J 3 bases; bases outside gene matches: 0. Written as DNA, the CDR3 is TGTGCCAGCAGCTGGGACAGGGACTATGGCTACACCTTC. This gives the protein CASSWDRDYGYTF.

The rearrangement joins TRBV11-2 to TRBJ2-4, with D perhaps matching TRBD1 (5 bases). Germline V lookup: CDR1 SGHAT, CDR2 FQNNGV. V was trimmed by 5 bases and J by 2 bases, leaving 10 bases between them. There are 14 residues in the CDR3. The CDR3 bases are TGTGCCAGCAGCGCCCCAGGGTCCAAAAACATTCAGTACTTC. It specifies CASSAPGSKNIQYF. Complete variable domain (other parts from reference TRBV11-2 and TRBJ2-4): EAGVAQSPRYKIIEKRQSVAFWCNPISGHATLYWYQQILGQGPKLLIQFQNNGVVDDSQLPKDRFSAERLKGVDSTLKIQPAKLEDSAVYLCASSAPGSKNIQYFGAGTRLSVL.

The chain recombines TRBV18 with TRBJ2-7; TRBD2 agrees at 7 bases. Per germline, CDR1 KGHSH and CDR2 LQKENI. This CDR3 spans 13 amino acids. V shed 4 bases, J shed 3 bases, and the junction held 3 bases outside the gene matches. CDR3 loop: CASSQGLNYEQYV. The CDR3 DNA is TGTGCCAGCTCACAGGGACTAAACTACGAGCAGTACGTC.

V gene TRBV5-4 combines with J gene TRBJ1-1; the D gene is possibly TRBD1 (5 bases). Germline values: CDR1 SGHNT, CDR2 YYREEE (reference sequence). The CDR3 runs 16 residues. Deletions cut 4 bases from V and 0 bases from J, with 16 bases between. CDR3 loop: CASSLKTGTVNTEAFF. CDR3 coding DNA: TGTGCCAGCAGCCTGAAGACCGGGACCGTGAACACTGAAGCTTTCTTT.

The chain links TRBV9 to TRBJ2-1; TRBD1 aligns across 9 bases. The CDR3 is made up of 15 amino acids. V lost 4 bases, J lost 6 bases, and 8 bases stayed unmatched. From germline, CDR1 is SGDLS and CDR2 YYNGEE. CDR3 DNA: TGTGCCAGCAGCCCGCGAGGGGACAGGGCCAATGAGCAGTTCTTC. It encodes CASSPRGDRANEQFF.

This clone was picked up a small number of times. The chain combines TRBV4-1 with TRBJ1-5; D gene uncertain. Germline V gene data show CDR1 as MGHRA and CDR2 as YSYEKL. V was clipped by 1 base and J by 1 base, with 5 bases between them. This CDR3 comprises 14 residues. The CDR3 DNA reads as TGCGCCAGCAGCCAAGGGTCGAGCAATCAGCCCCAGCATTTT. Translated, it gives CASSQGSSNQPQHF.

The chain couples TRBV19 to TRBJ2-2; tentatively, D is TRBD2 (6 bases). Trimming pared 9 bases from V and 1 base from J, leaving 15 bases between. The length of the CDR3 is 15 residues. Per germline, CDR1 LNHDA and CDR2 SQIVND (reference sequence). The CDR3, as DNA: TGTGCCAGCGGCCCCGTGGGGGGGAACACCGGGGAGCTGTTTTTT. Its translation is CASGPVGGNTGELFF.

There are a few counts of this clone. Written as DNA, the CDR3 is TGTGCCAGCCGGGTGTCTGGCTACACCTTC. Encoded protein: CASRVSGYTF. The chain links TRBV2 to TRBJ1-2; D gene unclear. Between the trimmed V and J ends, which lost 8 bases and 7 bases, there was a span of 8 bases. Germline CDR1 and CDR2: SNHLY and FYNNEI. The CDR3 consists of 10 residues.

The gene calls are TRBV5-4 and TRBJ2-7, with 8 bases matching TRBD1. CDR3 size: 15 residues. Germline loops: CDR1 SGHNT, CDR2 YYREEE (reference sequence). The ends lost 3 bases at V and 0 bases at J; junction bases unmatched: 5. The DNA of the CDR3 is TGTGCCAGCAGCTCGGGACAGGCGAGCTCCTACGAGCAGTACTTC. Translating gives CASSSGQASSYEQYF.

The genes are TRBV9 and TRBJ1-2, with D uncertain. Per germline, CDR1 SGDLS and CDR2 YYNGEE. This CDR3 contains 12 residues. V shed 0 bases and J shed 6 bases, with 6 bases lying between them. The CDR3 is CASSVEGNGYTF. The CDR3 DNA reads TGTGCCAGCAGCGTAGAGGGAAATGGCTACACCTTC.

This chain links TRBV19 with TRBJ2-1; unclear D gene. This CDR3 has 13 residues. With 9 bases removed from V and 6 bases from J, the gap between germline ends came to 15 bases. Germline CDR1 and CDR2: LNHDA and SQIVND (reference sequence). In DNA, the CDR3 is TGTGCCAGCAACTTCCTGGGCTCCAATGAGCAGTTCTTC. Protein sequence: CASNFLGSNEQFF.

The CDR3 sequence: CASSGPGGPSQYF. The CDR3 bases are TGCGCCAGCAGTGGTCCCGGGGGGCCAAGTCAGTATTTT. The chain employs TRBV10-2 and TRBJ2-3, with D maybe TRBD2 (7 bases). Germline CDR1 and CDR2: WSHSY and SAAADI. V was pared by 4 bases and J by 12 bases, with 17 bases between. This CDR3 region has 13 residues.

This chain joins TRBV19 and TRBJ1-2; maybe TRBD1 (6 bases). Germline-derived CDR1 and CDR2 are LNHDA and SQIVND (reference sequence). The length of the CDR3 is 14 residues. V shed 3 bases and J shed 5 bases, with 13 bases lying between them. CDR3 nucleotides: TGTGCCAGTAGTATTCTCGGGGGCGGGTATGGCTACACCTTC. This sequence encodes CASSILGGGYGYTF.